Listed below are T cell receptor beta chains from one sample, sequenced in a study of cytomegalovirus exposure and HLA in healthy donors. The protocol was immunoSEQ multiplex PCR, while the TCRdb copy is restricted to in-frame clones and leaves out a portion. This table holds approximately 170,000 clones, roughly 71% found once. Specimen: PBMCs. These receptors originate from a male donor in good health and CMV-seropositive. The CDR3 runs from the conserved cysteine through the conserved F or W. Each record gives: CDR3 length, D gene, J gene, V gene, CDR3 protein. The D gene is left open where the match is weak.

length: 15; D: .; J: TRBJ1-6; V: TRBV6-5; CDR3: CASSRRQGHNSPLHF
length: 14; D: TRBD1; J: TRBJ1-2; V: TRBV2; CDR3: CASSPGQPIYGYTF
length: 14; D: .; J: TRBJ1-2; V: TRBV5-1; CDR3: CASSFRSGEYGYTF
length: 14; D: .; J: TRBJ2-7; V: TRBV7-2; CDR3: CASSLGRTTYEQYF
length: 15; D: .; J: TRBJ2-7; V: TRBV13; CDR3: CASSFRTAFSYEQYF
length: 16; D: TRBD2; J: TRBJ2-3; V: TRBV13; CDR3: CASSLTETSPTDTQYF
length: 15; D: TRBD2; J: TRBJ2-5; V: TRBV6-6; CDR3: CASSYPSGGQETQYF
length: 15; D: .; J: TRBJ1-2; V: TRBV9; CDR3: CASSPGGAVNYGYTF
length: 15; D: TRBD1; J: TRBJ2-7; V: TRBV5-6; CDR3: CATLEGGQGMHEQYF
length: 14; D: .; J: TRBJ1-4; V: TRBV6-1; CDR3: CAGSTSWGGEKLFF
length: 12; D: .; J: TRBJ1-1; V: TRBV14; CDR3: CASSQDPQEAFF
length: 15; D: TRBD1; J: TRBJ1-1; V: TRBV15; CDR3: CATSRKQGANTEAFF
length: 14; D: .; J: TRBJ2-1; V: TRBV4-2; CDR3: CASSQERVEDEQFF
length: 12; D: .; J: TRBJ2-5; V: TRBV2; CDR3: CASRGSGETQYF
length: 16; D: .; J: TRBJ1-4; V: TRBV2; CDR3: CASSTGNRPSVEKLFF
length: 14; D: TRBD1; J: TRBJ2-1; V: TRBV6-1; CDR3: CASRGTGVYNEQFF
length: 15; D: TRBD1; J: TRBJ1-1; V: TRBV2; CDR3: CASRLTGIDGTEAFF
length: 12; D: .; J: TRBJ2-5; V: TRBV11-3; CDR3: CASSLDRETQYF
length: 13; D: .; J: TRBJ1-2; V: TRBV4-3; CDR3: CASGQGAQRGYTF
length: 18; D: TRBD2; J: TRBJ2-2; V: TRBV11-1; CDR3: CASSLATLALSNTGELFF
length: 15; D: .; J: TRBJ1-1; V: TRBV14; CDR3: CASSQDMGRGTEAFF
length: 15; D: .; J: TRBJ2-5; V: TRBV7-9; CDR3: CASSWRGREAETQYF
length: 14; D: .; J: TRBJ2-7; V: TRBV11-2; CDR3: CASSLPRPYYEQYF
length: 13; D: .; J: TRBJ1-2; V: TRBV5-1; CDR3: CASSLTGMLDYTF
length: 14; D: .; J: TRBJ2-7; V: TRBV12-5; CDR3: CASGSASLTGEQYF
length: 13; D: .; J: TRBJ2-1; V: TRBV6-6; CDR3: CASKSNSYNEQFF
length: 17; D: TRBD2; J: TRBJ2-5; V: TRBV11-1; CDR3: CASSLYTGLVGRETQYF
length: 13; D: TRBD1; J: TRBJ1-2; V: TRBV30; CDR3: CAWSVGTGYGYTF
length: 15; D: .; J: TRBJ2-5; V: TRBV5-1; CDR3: CASSLDGRGGETQYF
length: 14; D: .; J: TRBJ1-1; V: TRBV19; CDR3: CASSIVTGQTEAFF
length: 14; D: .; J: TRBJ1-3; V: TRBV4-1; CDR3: CASSKPVSGNTIYF
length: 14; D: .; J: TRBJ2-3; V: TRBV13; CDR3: CATSRTGRGDTQYF
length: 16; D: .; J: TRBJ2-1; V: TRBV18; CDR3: CASSPRAAGPRDEQFF
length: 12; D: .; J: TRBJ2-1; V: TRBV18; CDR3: CASSFLYNEQFF
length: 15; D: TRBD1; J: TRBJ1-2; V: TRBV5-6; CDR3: CASRPAGTGGIGYTF
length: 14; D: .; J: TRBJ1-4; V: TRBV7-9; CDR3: CASSRDRSNEKLFF
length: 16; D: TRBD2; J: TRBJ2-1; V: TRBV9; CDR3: CASIIYAPGGSNEQFF
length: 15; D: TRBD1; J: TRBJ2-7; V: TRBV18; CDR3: CASSPRQGADYEQYF
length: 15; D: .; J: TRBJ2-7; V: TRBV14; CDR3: CASSQDPRVEGEQYF
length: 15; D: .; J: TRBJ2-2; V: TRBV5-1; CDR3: CASRLARANTGELFF
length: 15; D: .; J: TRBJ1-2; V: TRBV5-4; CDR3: CASSLGSGYSYGYTF
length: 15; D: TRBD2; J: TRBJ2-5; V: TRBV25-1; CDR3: CASSDPRGGQETQYF
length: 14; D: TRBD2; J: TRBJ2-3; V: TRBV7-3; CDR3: CASSPSGGSDTQYF
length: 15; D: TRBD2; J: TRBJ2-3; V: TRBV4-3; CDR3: CASSPGGGQADTQYF
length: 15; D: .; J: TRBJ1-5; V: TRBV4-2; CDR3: CASSQDRTANQPQHF
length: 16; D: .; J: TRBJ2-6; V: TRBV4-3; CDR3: CASSQDRGSGANVLTF
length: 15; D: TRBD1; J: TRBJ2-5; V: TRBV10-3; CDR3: CAISATGGEQETQYF
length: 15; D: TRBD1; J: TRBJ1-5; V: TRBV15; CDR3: CATSRQGQSNQPQHF
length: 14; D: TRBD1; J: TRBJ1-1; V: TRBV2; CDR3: CASSRTGSNTEAFF
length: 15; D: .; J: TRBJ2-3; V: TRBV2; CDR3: CASSDPGENTDTQYF
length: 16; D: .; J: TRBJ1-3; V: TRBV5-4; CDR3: CASSLDLDSSGNTIYF